This record looks at one TCR beta chain sequence and its context. Treatment described: preoperative locoregional IRX-2 cytokine immunotherapy. This phase Ib study tested locoregional IRX-2 cytokine immunotherapy given before surgery. These data are taken from a study of preoperative IRX-2 immunotherapy in early breast cancer. CDR3 length equals 12 residues. Germline loops: CDR1 GTSNPN, CDR2 SVGIG (reference sequence). The V gene lost 3 bases and the J gene lost 12 bases, with 17 bases spanning the gap. Libraries were prepared by immunoSEQ multiplex PCR; TCRdb keeps only in-frame clonotypes and omits some of them. The repertoire holds some 22,000 clones, around 87% seen once, with roughly 8.6% in the top ten.

The starting material was tumor tissue, obtained after IRX-2 immunotherapy. The chain has TRBV30 and TRBJ1-2; no clear D gene. The receptor's source is a human donor with breast cancer. The CDR3 sequence: CAWRNTGSRDTF. The CDR3 nucleotides are TGTGCCTGGAGGAACACCGGGTCCCGTGACACCTTC.